A single sample is the source of the 30 T cell receptor beta chains below, sequenced in a study of CD8+ T cells in alopecia areata. Treatment here: oral pan-JAK inhibitor, 5-10 mg twice daily. The authors extracted RNA and reverse transcribed it into cDNA as the sequencing template. The repertoire was sequenced with immunoSEQ multiplex PCR; TCRdb's copy has only in-frame clones and lacks some. The sample comprises roughly 180,000 clones, 40% to 55% of which are singletons, and 10% rests with the top ten. The sequences come from CD8+ T cells sorted from blood, collected at roughly week 52, from a patient treated with tofacitinib. The receptors come from a human donor with alopecia areata.

This clone was recorded once. This rearrangement joins TRBV5-6 to TRBJ1-3, with a weak D call TRBD1 (5 bases). Germline V CDR1 and CDR2: SGHDT, YYEEEE. The ends were cut back, 7 bases at V and 3 bases at J, with 20 bases in the middle. The CDR3 length is 16 residues. The CDR3 loop is CASSSLGEGIGNTIYF. The DNA of the CDR3 is TGTGCCAGCTCCTCCTTGGGGGAGGGGATTGGAAACACCATATATTTT. Looking up the rest from reference TRBV5-6 and TRBJ1-3 gives the full variable domain: DAGVTQSPTHLIKTRGQQVTLRCSPKSGHDTVSWYQQALGQGPQFIFQYYEEEERQRGNFPDRFSGHQFPNYSSELNVNALLLGDSALYLCASSSLGEGIGNTIYFGEGSWLTVV.

The chain joins TRBV6-5 to TRBJ2-1, with D maybe TRBD1 (5 bases). CDR3 length: 12 amino acids. Trimming removed 6 bases at V and 14 bases at J, with 17 bases between. Looked up from germline, CDR1 is MNHEY and CDR2 is SVGAGI. Written as DNA, the CDR3 is TGTGCCAGCAGACCGGACATCTCCGGCGAGTTCTTC. Encoded protein: CASRPDISGEFF.

The chain combines TRBV11-2 with TRBJ2-7; D remains ambiguous. Germline values: CDR1 SGHAT, CDR2 FQNNGV. Trimming took off 5 bases at V and 6 bases at J, with 14 bases between the two ends. This CDR3 spans 13 amino acids. Written as DNA, the CDR3 is TGTGCCAGCAGCCCCCTCGCAGTACTCGAGCAGTACTTC. Translated: CASSPLAVLEQYF.

The J gene is TRBJ2-7, the V gene TRBV6-5, with D possibly TRBD1 on 5 matching bases. Deletions cut 5 bases from V and 7 bases from J, with 15 bases between. The CDR3 has 13 residues. The germline V gene has CDR1 MNHEY and CDR2 SVGAGI. The CDR3 DNA follows: TGTGCCAGCAGTCGCACAGGATCTACGGAGCAGTACTTC. Protein product: CASSRTGSTEQYF.

This chain links TRBV10-3 with TRBJ2-5; unclear D gene. V lost 0 bases to trimming and J lost 4 bases, with 0 bases between them. This CDR3 region has 11 residues. Germline-derived CDR1 and CDR2 are ENHRY and SYGVKD. The CDR3 DNA sequence: TGTGCCATCAGTGAGTCAGAGACCCAGTACTTC. Residues: CAISESETQYF.

J is TRBJ1-5 and V is TRBV27, with 9 bases matching TRBD1. CDR3 length: 13 residues. J lost 7 bases, V lost 7 bases, and 5 bases had no gene match. Germline-derived CDR1 and CDR2 are MNHEY and SMNVEV (reference sequence). The CDR3 nucleotides are TGTGCCAGCAAATTGACAGGGGGACAGCCCCAGCATTTT. Protein sequence: CASKLTGGQPQHF.

As regards this clone: The same CDR3 arises from other DNA sequences in this sample as well. The chain uses TRBV7-8 and TRBJ2-5; D might be TRBD1 or TRBD2, each matching 5 bases. The V gene's germline CDR1 is SGHVS and CDR2 FQNEAQ. V gave up 0 bases and J gave up 4 bases, with 12 bases separating them. This CDR3 spans 15 amino acids. CDR3 nucleotide sequence: TGTGCCAGCAGCTTAGCGGGGACCATCAGAGAGACCCAGTACTTC. Residues: CASSLAGTIRETQYF.

J is TRBJ2-7 and V is TRBV7-2; tentatively, D is TRBD1 (5 bases). CDR1 is SGHTA, CDR2 FQGNSA, per germline. There are 15 residues in the CDR3. Trimming shortened V by 1 base and J by 0 bases, and 10 bases separated the two germline ends. The CDR3 DNA sequence: TGTGCCAGCAGCTTAGTAGCTGACAGCTCCTACGAGCAGTACTTC. Its translation: CASSLVADSSYEQYF.

The table lists this clone with a few counts. This chain links TRBV14 with TRBJ1-6; D perhaps matches TRBD1 (6 bases). Deletions cut 0 bases from V and 6 bases from J, with 12 bases between. CDR1 SGHDN and CDR2 FVKESK come from the germline V gene. CDR3 size: 16 residues. The CDR3 here is CASSQDSRGGNSPLHF. CDR3 bases: TGTGCCAGCAGCCAAGATTCCAGGGGTGGTAATTCACCCCTCCACTTT.

The table lists this clone with a few counts. As DNA, the CDR3 is TGTGCCTGGTCCCCCCCGGTATGGTATGGCTACACCTTC. This codes for CAWSPPVWYGYTF. This rearrangement joins TRBV30 to TRBJ1-2; no clear D gene. The CDR3 extends over 13 amino acids. V gave up 5 bases and J gave up 5 bases, with 15 bases separating them. Germline CDR1 and CDR2: GTSNPN and SVGIG (reference sequence).

The chain has TRBV6-1 and TRBJ1-2, with TRBD1 as a possible D gene (5 bases). This CDR3 spans 14 amino acids. Germline loops: CDR1 MNHNS, CDR2 SASEGT. V was pared by 0 bases and J by 6 bases, with 11 bases between. The CDR3 here is CASSEAPGADGYTF. The CDR3 coding sequence is TGTGCCAGCAGTGAAGCCCCCGGGGCGGATGGCTACACCTTC.

The rearrangement links TRBV9 to TRBJ2-1, with 11 bases matching TRBD2. Per germline, CDR1 SGDLS and CDR2 YYNGEE. With V trimmed by 4 bases and J by 9 bases, 0 bases remained unmatched. This CDR3 region has 12 residues. Here the CDR3 DNA reads TGTGCCAGCAGCACTAGCGGGGGTGAGCAGTTCTTC. It codes for CASSTSGGEQFF.

This chain uses TRBV7-8 with TRBJ2-1; the D is unclear. CDR1 SGHVS and CDR2 FQNEAQ come from the germline V gene. The CDR3 has 15 amino acids. Trimming stripped 5 bases from V and 7 bases from J, with 18 bases between. The CDR3 nucleotides are TGTGCCAGCAGCCCCTACCCGGCGGCCCCAAATGAGCAGTTCTTC. It yields the protein CASSPYPAAPNEQFF.

This sequence joins TRBV5-6 and TRBJ1-1; 7 nucleotides line up with TRBD1. This CDR3 region has 15 residues. Germline trimming cut 0 bases from V and 3 bases from J; bases unmatched to any gene: 5. Germline CDR1 SGHDT, CDR2 YYEEEE. The CDR3 region is CASSLEGTAYTEAFF. The CDR3 nucleotides are TGTGCCAGCAGCTTGGAAGGGACAGCCTACACTGAAGCTTTCTTT.

This chain's CDR3 is CASSPLWGGQKGLFF. CDR3 bases: TGTGCCAGCAGCCCTCTTTGGGGGGGCCAGAAAGGACTGTTTTTT. The gene calls are TRBV11-2 and TRBJ1-4, with D perhaps TRBD1 (6 bases). This CDR3 spans 15 amino acids. The germline gives CDR1 SGHAT, CDR2 FQNNGV. Trimming removed 5 bases at V and 13 bases at J, with 23 bases between.

J is TRBJ2-3 and V is TRBV12-5; 9 bases fit TRBD1. This CDR3 contains 14 residues. CDR1 is LGHNT, CDR2 FRNRAP, per germline. V lost 2 bases, J lost 9 bases, and 6 bases stayed unmatched. The CDR3 region is CASGLNSDRGTQYF. The CDR3, as DNA: TGTGCTAGTGGTTTGAACTCTGACAGGGGGACGCAGTATTTT.

This clone has only a few counts. The chain links TRBV18 to TRBJ2-7; a possible D gene is TRBD2 (6 bases). The V gene lost 6 bases and the J gene lost 3 bases, with 12 bases spanning the gap. Germline CDR1 KGHSH, CDR2 LQKENI. The CDR3 is 13 residues long. In DNA form, the CDR3 reads TGTGCCAGCTCCGGAGGGGAGCTCTACGAGCAGTACTTC. Protein sequence: CASSGGELYEQYF.

V usage is TRBV4-1 and J usage is TRBJ2-5; 9 bases align to TRBD2. Germline-derived CDR1 and CDR2 are MGHRA and YSYEKL. The length of the CDR3 is 15 residues. V lost 0 bases to trimming and J lost 1 base; unmatched junction nucleotides: 0. CDR3 DNA: TGCGCCAGCAGCCAAGAGGGACTAGCCCAAGAGACCCAGTACTTC. Translated, it gives CASSQEGLAQETQYF.

This clone was seen only once. CDR3 residues: CASSVASTNTEAFF. CDR3 nucleotides: TGTGCCAGCAGCGTAGCCTCAACAAACACTGAAGCTTTCTTT. The genes are TRBV9 and TRBJ1-1; D is undetermined. With 0 bases removed from V and 2 bases from J, the gap between germline ends came to 8 bases. Germline assignment: CDR1 SGDLS and CDR2 YYNGEE. The length of the CDR3 is 14 residues. The variable domain in full, completed from reference TRBV9 and TRBJ1-1, reads DSGVTQTPKHLITATGQRVTLRCSPRSGDLSVYWYQQSLDQGLQFLIQYYNGEERAKGNILERFSAQQFPDLHSELNLSSLELGDSALYFCASSVASTNTEAFFGQGTRLTVV.

This chain's CDR3 is CASSVVPEDNSPLHF. Written as DNA, the CDR3 is TGTGCCAGCAGCGTAGTCCCAGAAGATAATTCACCCCTCCACTTT. The chain is built from TRBV9 and TRBJ1-6; D call uncertain. V lost 0 bases and J 5 bases, leaving 9 bases between the germline ends. Germline V gene sequence: CDR1 SGDLS, CDR2 YYNGEE. This CDR3 spans 15 amino acids.

This clone was seen a handful of times. The chain joins TRBV2 to TRBJ1-1, with a tentative D call TRBD1 (5 bases). V gave up 6 bases and J gave up 0 bases, with 8 bases separating them. This CDR3 contains 13 residues. Per germline, CDR1 SNHLY and CDR2 FYNNEI. The CDR3, as DNA: TGTGCCAGCAGCGACAGTATGAACACTGAAGCTTTCTTT. Encoded protein: CASSDSMNTEAFF.

The chain links TRBV7-8 to TRBJ2-7; the match to TRBD2 covers 9 bases. With 4 bases clipped from V and 5 bases from J, the junction kept 18 bases outside the gene matches. Per the germline V gene, CDR1 is SGHVS and CDR2 is FQNEAQ. The CDR3 loop spans 18 amino acids. The CDR3 spells CASSSPERLAANGDEQYF. The DNA for the CDR3 is TGTGCCAGCAGCTCCCCAGAACGACTAGCGGCCAATGGCGACGAGCAGTACTTC. The full variable domain, completed using reference TRBV7-8 and TRBJ2-7, is GAGVSQSPRYKVAKRGQDVALRCDPISGHVSLFWYQQALGQGPEFLTYFQNEAQLDKSGLPSDRFFAERPEGSVSTLKIQRTQQEDSAVYLCASSSPERLAANGDEQYFGPGTRLTVT.

This clone was found a few times. The chain uses TRBV5-1 and TRBJ2-3; perhaps TRBD2 as D (5 bases). The CDR3 consists of 15 residues. Germline lookup yields CDR1 SGHRS and CDR2 YFSETQ. V lost 4 bases, J lost 4 bases, and 16 bases lay in between. The CDR3 spells CASSRWADYPDTQYF. In nucleotides, the CDR3 is TGCGCCAGCAGCCGGTGGGCCGACTATCCAGATACGCAGTATTTT.

The rearrangement uses TRBV13 and TRBJ2-5; possibly TRBD1 for D (6 bases). The CDR3 loop spans 14 amino acids. Germline loops: CDR1 PRHDT, CDR2 FYEKMQ (reference sequence). V was pared by 5 bases and J by 5 bases, with 15 bases between. The CDR3 spells CASSQVGAGETQYF. The CDR3 DNA reads TGTGCCAGCAGCCAGGTGGGGGCAGGGGAGACCCAGTACTTC.

This rearrangement joins TRBV7-8 to TRBJ1-2, with D possibly matching TRBD1 (5 bases). The V end was cut by 5 bases, the J end by 4 bases, with 8 bases between. Looked up from germline, CDR1 is SGHVS and CDR2 is FQNEAQ. The CDR3 sequence is 12 residues long. The CDR3: CASSVGGYGYTF. The DNA of the CDR3 is TGTGCCAGCAGCGTTGGGGGCTATGGCTACACCTTC.

This clone showed up just a few times. The CDR3 bases are TGTGCCAGCAGCTTCCTGGACGGACCCTACGAGCAGTACTTC. Protein: CASSFLDGPYEQYF. The J gene is TRBJ2-7, the V gene TRBV14; D gene uncertain. V lost 5 bases, J lost 2 bases, and 13 bases lay in between. The CDR3 is 14 amino acids. The germline V gene has CDR1 SGHDN and CDR2 FVKESK.

V gene TRBV13 combines with J gene TRBJ2-7; D possibly matches TRBD1 or TRBD2 (6 bases each). The V and J ends lost 1 base and 2 bases respectively, with 18 bases between them. Per germline, CDR1 PRHDT and CDR2 FYEKMQ (reference sequence). The CDR3 is 17 residues long. For the CDR3, the DNA is TGTGCCAGCAGCTTAGCCCCTAGGGGGGCCTCCCCCTACGAGCAGTACTTC. This sequence encodes CASSLAPRGASPYEQYF.

The chain carries TRBV29-1 and TRBJ2-5; no definite D call. V gave up 5 bases and J gave up 5 bases, with 12 bases separating them. CDR3 length: 12 residues. Per the germline V gene, CDR1 is SQVTM and CDR2 is ANQGSEA. CDR3 in amino acids: CSVLSSGETQYF. The CDR3 DNA follows: TGCAGCGTTTTATCCTCCGGGGAGACCCAGTACTTC.

The rearrangement uses TRBV4-3 and TRBJ1-2, with TRBD1 matching 7 bases. Germline V gives CDR1 LGHNA, CDR2 YSLEER. Unmatched junction bases numbered 8, after V lost 2 bases and J lost 2 bases. This CDR3 spans 16 amino acids. CDR3 coding DNA: TGCGCCAGCAGCCAACAAGACGGACAGGCCAACTATGGCTACACCTTC. This encodes CASSQQDGQANYGYTF.

In its sample, this clone was seen a few times. This rearrangement joins TRBV7-9 to TRBJ2-1, with D perhaps TRBD1 (6 bases). This CDR3 region has 13 residues. V was clipped by 8 bases and J by 6 bases, with 14 bases between them. Germline CDR1 and CDR2: SEHNR and FQNEAQ (reference sequence). CDR3 in amino acids: CASAVGATNEQFF. As DNA, the CDR3 is TGTGCCAGCGCCGTGGGGGCCACCAATGAGCAGTTCTTC.